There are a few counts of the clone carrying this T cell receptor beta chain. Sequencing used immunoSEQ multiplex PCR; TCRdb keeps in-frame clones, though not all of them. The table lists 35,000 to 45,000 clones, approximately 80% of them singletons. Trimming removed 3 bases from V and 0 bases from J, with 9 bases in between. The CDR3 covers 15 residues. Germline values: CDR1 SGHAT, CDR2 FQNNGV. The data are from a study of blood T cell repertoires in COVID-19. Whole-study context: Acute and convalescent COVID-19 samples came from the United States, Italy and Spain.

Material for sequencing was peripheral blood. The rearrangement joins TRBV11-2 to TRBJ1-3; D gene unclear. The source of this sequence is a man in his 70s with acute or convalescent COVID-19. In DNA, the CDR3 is TGTGCCAGCAGCTTTGACGGGGACTCTGGAAACACCATATATTTT. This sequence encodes CASSFDGDSGNTIYF.